This passage covers 28 T cell receptor beta chains from one sample sequenced in a study of CD8 T cells in ankylosing spondylitis. TCRdb re-derived calls from the 5' RACE reads in MiXCR, one entry per CDR3 protein. Of about 250,000 distinct CDR3 sequences in the sample, roughly a third were seen once. Sequencing was carried out using blood, either unsorted or a sorted T cell fraction (not recorded which). All receptors derive from a male donor with ankylosing spondylitis or in good health (not recorded which).

The chain links TRBV19 to TRBJ2-7, with a weak D call TRBD1 (6 bases). Looked up from germline, CDR1 is LNHDA and CDR2 is SQIVND (reference sequence). V dropped 5 bases and J dropped 2 bases, with 13 bases sitting between them. The CDR3 consists of 14 residues. The CDR3 loop reads CASSEGDITYEQYF. CDR3 DNA: TGTGCCAGTAGTGAGGGGGACATCACCTACGAGCAGTACTTC.

V gene TRBV5-1 combines with J gene TRBJ2-1; a weak D match, TRBD1 (6 bases). CDR1 and CDR2 from the germline V gene are SGHRS and YFSETQ. The CDR3 has 14 residues. V was pared by 4 bases and J by 2 bases, with 10 bases between. DNA for the CDR3: TGCGCCAGCAGCCCAGGACAGCCCTACAATGAGCAGTTCTTC. Translation: CASSPGQPYNEQFF.

The CDR3 reads CASSLRSYEQYF. Here the CDR3 DNA reads TGTGCCAGCAGTTTAAGGTCCTACGAGCAGTACTTC. The chain links TRBV28 to TRBJ2-7, with no clear D. Between the trimmed V and J ends, which lost 2 bases and 1 base, there was a span of 3 bases. CDR1 is MDHEN and CDR2 is SYDVKM in the germline V gene. The CDR3 has 12 amino acids.

This clonotype was observed a few times. The rearrangement joins TRBV10-3 to TRBJ1-3; maybe TRBD1 (5 bases). Per the germline V gene, CDR1 is ENHRY and CDR2 is SYGVKD. Trimming removed 0 bases at V and 4 bases at J, with 13 bases between. The CDR3 is made up of 16 amino acids. The CDR3 is CAISESIGRVGNTIYF. For the CDR3, the DNA is TGTGCCATCAGTGAGTCGATCGGCAGGGTGGGAAACACCATATATTTT.

This rearrangement joins TRBV6-1 to TRBJ1-1; D might be TRBD1 (5 bases). Germline V CDR1 and CDR2: MNHNS, SASEGT. V was clipped by 5 bases and J by 3 bases, with 10 bases between them. This CDR3 spans 13 amino acids. CDR3 loop: CASSRGGDTEAFF. DNA for the CDR3: TGTGCCAGCAGTCGGGGAGGGGACACTGAAGCTTTCTTT.

The chain is built from TRBV29-1 and TRBJ2-1; no clear D gene. V lost 3 bases to trimming and J lost 8 bases, with 11 bases between them. CDR1 and CDR2 from the germline V gene are SQVTM and ANQGSEA. The CDR3 has 12 amino acids. CDR3 residues: CSVDFQRDEQFF. In nucleotides, the CDR3 is TGCAGCGTTGACTTTCAAAGGGATGAGCAGTTCTTC.

J is TRBJ2-1 and V is TRBV11-1, with TRBD1 matching 9 bases. V gave up 6 bases and J gave up 3 bases; unmatched junction bases: 15. The CDR3 contains 18 residues. Germline-derived CDR1 and CDR2 are SGHAT and FQDESV (reference sequence). CDR3 protein: CASSRRPMDRGRYNEQFF. The CDR3 coding sequence is TGTGCCAGCAGTCGAAGGCCGATGGACAGGGGTCGCTACAATGAGCAGTTCTTC.

The rearrangement uses TRBV29-1 and TRBJ2-3; D gene unclear. V shed 8 bases and J shed 2 bases, with 5 bases lying between them. The CDR3 is 10 amino acids. Germline loops: CDR1 SQVTM, CDR2 ANQGSEA. CDR3 in amino acids: CSTDTDTQYF. DNA of the CDR3: TGCAGCACGGACACAGATACGCAGTATTTT.

This clonotype showed up just a few times. The chain has TRBV20-1 and TRBJ2-3; 7 nucleotides match TRBD1. Germline loops: CDR1 DFQATT, CDR2 SNEGSKA (reference sequence). The CDR3 has 14 amino acids. V trimming: 4 bases; J trimming: 5 bases; junction bases outside the gene matches: 9. CDR3 DNA sequence: TGCAGTGCTAAGACCCCGACAGGGTTAGATACGCAGTATTTT. Protein sequence: CSAKTPTGLDTQYF.

The chain combines TRBV6-1 with TRBJ2-7; 10 bases match TRBD2. Germline V lookup: CDR1 MNHNS, CDR2 SASEGT. The CDR3 contains 16 residues. V lost 5 bases to trimming and J lost 2 bases; unmatched junction nucleotides: 9. CDR3 loop: CASSQLAGLKPYEQYF. CDR3 sequence (DNA): TGTGCCAGCAGTCAACTAGCGGGGCTTAAACCCTACGAGCAGTACTTC.

The chain recombines TRBV6-5 with TRBJ2-1; possible D gene TRBD1, 5 bases. Germline V CDR1 and CDR2: MNHEY, SVGAGI. The CDR3 contains 16 residues. Trimming left V 0 bases short and J 2 bases short, with 11 bases between. CDR3 region: CASSYSGRVPYNEQFF. The CDR3 DNA reads as TGTGCCAGCAGTTACTCCGGCAGGGTACCCTACAATGAGCAGTTCTTC.

There are a few counts of this clonotype. The chain recombines TRBV20-1 with TRBJ2-3; D might be TRBD2 (5 bases). CDR3 size: 14 residues. CDR1 DFQATT and CDR2 SNEGSKA come from the germline V gene (reference sequence). V dropped 1 base and J dropped 4 bases, with 12 bases sitting between them. The CDR3 loop is CSARGGEGPDTQYF. CDR3 DNA: TGCAGTGCTAGAGGTGGAGAGGGCCCAGATACGCAGTATTTT.

This chain links TRBV4-1 with TRBJ2-1; 7 bases match TRBD2. V dropped 0 bases and J dropped 0; count of bases not matched to a gene: 2. Germline V gene sequence: CDR1 MGHRA, CDR2 YSYEKL. This CDR3 is 16 amino acids long. CDR3 in amino acids: CASSQDRGSSYNEQFF. In DNA form, the CDR3 reads TGCGCCAGCAGCCAAGATCGCGGGAGCTCCTACAATGAGCAGTTCTTC.

This chain links TRBV25-1 with TRBJ1-1; possibly TRBD1 for D (6 bases). Germline assignment: CDR1 MGHDK and CDR2 SYGVNS. This CDR3 region has 12 residues. V was cut by 2 bases and J by 8 bases, with 9 bases left in between. The CDR3, as DNA: TGTGCCAGCAGTGAACTGGACAGAGAAGCTTTCTTT. Translation: CASSELDREAFF.

This rearrangement joins TRBV12-3 or TRBV12-4 to TRBJ1-2; a possible D gene is TRBD1 (6 bases). The V end lost 5 bases, the J end lost 0 bases, and 10 bases lay between the germline ends. This CDR3 has 14 amino acids. The CDR3 DNA sequence: TGTGCCAGCAGTCATCAGGGGTCTAACTATGGCTACACCTTC. Protein: CASSHQGSNYGYTF.

V is TRBV4-1 and J is TRBJ1-1, with TRBD1 matching 7 bases. Unmatched junction bases numbered 6, after V lost 1 base and J lost 1 base. CDR1 is MGHRA, CDR2 YSYEKL, per germline. The CDR3 totals 16 residues. The CDR3 sequence is CASSQVRDRPNTEAFF. CDR3 coding DNA: TGCGCCAGCAGCCAAGTCAGGGACAGACCGAACACTGAAGCTTTCTTT.

The chain carries TRBV6-1 and TRBJ2-5, with a weak D call TRBD2 (6 bases). The CDR3 length is 13 residues. The germline gives CDR1 MNHNS, CDR2 SASEGT. Deletions cut 10 bases from V and 4 bases from J, with 16 bases between. Here the CDR3 DNA reads TGTGCCACTACACCGACTAGTGGAGAGACCCAGTACTTC. Amino acid sequence: CATTPTSGETQYF.

The chain recombines TRBV11-1 with TRBJ2-2, with 7 bases aligning to TRBD2. The CDR3 contains 16 residues. With V trimmed by 2 bases and J by 5 bases, 8 bases remained unmatched. The germline gives CDR1 SGHAT, CDR2 FQDESV (reference sequence). The CDR3 reads CASSLSRLAGTGELFF. CDR3 sequence (DNA): TGTGCCAGCAGCTTATCCCGACTAGCAGGGACCGGGGAGCTGTTTTTT. Based on the CDR3 plus reference TRBV11-1 and TRBJ2-2, the full variable domain is EAEVAQSPRYKITEKSQAVAFWCDPISGHATLYWYRQILGQGPELLVQFQDESVVDDSQLPKDRFSAERLKGVDSTLKIQPAELGDSAMYLCASSLSRLAGTGELFFGEGSRLTVL.

This clonotype was recorded a few times. The J gene is TRBJ2-5, the V gene TRBV4-1; 7 bases map to TRBD1. The V and J ends lost 2 bases and 2 bases, in that order; junction bases with no gene match: 5. Germline V gene data show CDR1 as MGHRA and CDR2 as YSYEKL. The length of the CDR3 is 15 residues. The CDR3 spells CASSQPGQPQETQYF. The CDR3 DNA is TGCGCCAGCAGCCAACCGGGACAGCCACAAGAGACCCAGTACTTC.

The CDR3 sequence: CASRRDRISGANVLTF. The CDR3 region has the DNA TGTGCCAGCAGGAGAGACAGGATCTCTGGGGCCAACGTCCTGACTTTC. The chain is built from TRBV7-9 and TRBJ2-6, with a weak D call TRBD1 (6 bases). CDR1 SEHNR and CDR2 FQNEAQ come from the germline V gene (reference sequence). V was pared by 6 bases and J by 0 bases, with 12 bases between. This CDR3 spans 16 amino acids.

This clonotype showed up many times. The chain employs TRBV20-1 and TRBJ2-5; D is perhaps TRBD1 (5 bases). The germline V and J ends were trimmed by 0 bases and 2 bases, with 10 bases remaining between them. The CDR3 is 14 residues long. The germline gives CDR1 DFQATT, CDR2 SNEGSKA (reference sequence). CDR3 DNA: TGCAGTGCTAGAGATTTTTCAGGGCAAGAGACCCAGTACTTC. The encoded protein is CSARDFSGQETQYF.

This chain uses TRBV20-1 with TRBJ2-5; no clear D. The CDR3 loop spans 13 amino acids. CDR1 and CDR2 (germline): DFQATT, SNEGSKA (reference sequence). Deletions cut 1 base from V and 2 bases from J, with 8 bases between. The CDR3 bases are TGCAGTGCTAGAGGCTCCCCTCAAGAGACCCAGTACTTC. Translation: CSARGSPQETQYF.

This chain connects TRBV29-1 to TRBJ2-1; perhaps TRBD2 as D (6 bases). V was clipped by 0 bases and J by 6 bases, with 18 bases between them. The CDR3 sequence is 16 residues long. Germline V gives CDR1 SQVTM, CDR2 ANQGSEA. For the CDR3, the DNA is TGCAGCGTTGAAGAAAGGGGACGGCGGGAACTCAATGAGCAGTTCTTC. It yields the protein CSVEERGRRELNEQFF.

V is TRBV6-5 and J is TRBJ2-7; D gene ambiguous. The CDR3 is made up of 15 amino acids. Germline CDR1 and CDR2: MNHEY and SVGAGI. Trimming cost V 4 bases and J 2 bases, with 15 bases left between them. As DNA, the CDR3 is TGTGCCAGCAGTTTCGTGTGTGTTGACCCCTACGAGCAGTACTTC. This gives the protein CASSFVCVDPYEQYF.

The chain recombines TRBV12-3 or TRBV12-4 with TRBJ1-1; D is unclear. Deletions cut 11 bases from V and 5 bases from J, with 12 bases between. The CDR3 length is 11 residues. The CDR3 DNA follows: TGTGCCCCCGAAGTGGAGACTGAAGCTTTCTTT. Translation gives CAPEVETEAFF.

In regard to this clonotype: The junction does not match germline at one end; this may be a read error. In DNA form, the CDR3 reads TGCTGTGCTAGAGATGGGGGGACGGGGAGCACAGATACGCAGTATTTT. Translated, it gives CCARDGGTGSTDTQYF. The chain links TRBV20-1 to TRBJ2-3, with a weak D call TRBD2 (6 bases). This CDR3 is built from 16 residues. Germline CDR1 reads DFQATT; CDR2 reads SNEGSKA (reference sequence).

The sample holds a few counts of this clonotype. The chain employs TRBV15 and TRBJ2-1, with D tentatively TRBD2 (5 bases). Trimming left V 3 bases short and J 0 bases short, with 9 bases between. CDR1 LNHNV and CDR2 YYDKDF come from the germline V gene (reference sequence). The CDR3 length is 15 residues. CDR3 in amino acids: CATSRGAGSYNEQFF. DNA for the CDR3: TGTGCCACCAGCAGGGGAGCTGGCTCCTACAATGAGCAGTTCTTC.

The chain recombines TRBV3-1 with TRBJ2-1; 7 positions agree with TRBD1. J gave up 10 bases and V 4 bases, and 7 bases lay outside the gene matches. CDR1 and CDR2 (germline): LGHDT, YNNKEL (reference sequence). The CDR3 consists of 13 residues. The CDR3 loop is CASSPNDRVEQFF. DNA of the CDR3: TGTGCCAGCAGCCCAAACGACAGGGTCGAGCAGTTCTTC.